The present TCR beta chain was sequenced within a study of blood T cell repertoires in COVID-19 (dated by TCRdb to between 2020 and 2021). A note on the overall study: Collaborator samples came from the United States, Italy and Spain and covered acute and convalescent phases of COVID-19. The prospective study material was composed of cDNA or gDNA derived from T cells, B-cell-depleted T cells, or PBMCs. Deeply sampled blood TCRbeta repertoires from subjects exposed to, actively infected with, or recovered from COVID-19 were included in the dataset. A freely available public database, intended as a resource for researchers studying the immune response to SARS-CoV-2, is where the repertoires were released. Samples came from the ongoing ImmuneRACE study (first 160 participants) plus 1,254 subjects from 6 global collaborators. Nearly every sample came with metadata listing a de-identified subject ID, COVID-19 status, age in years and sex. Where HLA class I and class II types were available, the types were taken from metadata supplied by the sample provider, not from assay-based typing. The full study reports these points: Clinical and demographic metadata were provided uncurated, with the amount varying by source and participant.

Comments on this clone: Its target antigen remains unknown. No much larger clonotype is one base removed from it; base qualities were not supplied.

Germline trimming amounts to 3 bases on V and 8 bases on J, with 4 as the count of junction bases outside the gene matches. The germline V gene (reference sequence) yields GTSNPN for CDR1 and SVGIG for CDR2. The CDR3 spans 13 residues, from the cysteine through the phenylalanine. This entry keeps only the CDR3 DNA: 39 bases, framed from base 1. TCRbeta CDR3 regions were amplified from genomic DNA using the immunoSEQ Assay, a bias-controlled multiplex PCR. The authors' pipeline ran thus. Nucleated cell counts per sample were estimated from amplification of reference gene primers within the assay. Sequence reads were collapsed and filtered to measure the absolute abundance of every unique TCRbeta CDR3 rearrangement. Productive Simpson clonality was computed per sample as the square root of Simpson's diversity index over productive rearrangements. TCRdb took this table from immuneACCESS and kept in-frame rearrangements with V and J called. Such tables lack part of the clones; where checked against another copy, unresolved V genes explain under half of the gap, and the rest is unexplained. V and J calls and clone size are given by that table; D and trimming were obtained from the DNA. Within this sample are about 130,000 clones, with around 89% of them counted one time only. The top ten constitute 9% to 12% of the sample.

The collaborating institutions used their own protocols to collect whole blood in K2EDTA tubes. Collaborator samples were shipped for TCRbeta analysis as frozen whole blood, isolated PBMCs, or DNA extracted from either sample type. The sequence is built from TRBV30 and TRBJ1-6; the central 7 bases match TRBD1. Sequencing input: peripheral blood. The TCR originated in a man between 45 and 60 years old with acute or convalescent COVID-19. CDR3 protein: CAWRGQSYSPLHF. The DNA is TGTGCCTGGAGGGGACAGTCTTATTCACCCCTCCACTTT.